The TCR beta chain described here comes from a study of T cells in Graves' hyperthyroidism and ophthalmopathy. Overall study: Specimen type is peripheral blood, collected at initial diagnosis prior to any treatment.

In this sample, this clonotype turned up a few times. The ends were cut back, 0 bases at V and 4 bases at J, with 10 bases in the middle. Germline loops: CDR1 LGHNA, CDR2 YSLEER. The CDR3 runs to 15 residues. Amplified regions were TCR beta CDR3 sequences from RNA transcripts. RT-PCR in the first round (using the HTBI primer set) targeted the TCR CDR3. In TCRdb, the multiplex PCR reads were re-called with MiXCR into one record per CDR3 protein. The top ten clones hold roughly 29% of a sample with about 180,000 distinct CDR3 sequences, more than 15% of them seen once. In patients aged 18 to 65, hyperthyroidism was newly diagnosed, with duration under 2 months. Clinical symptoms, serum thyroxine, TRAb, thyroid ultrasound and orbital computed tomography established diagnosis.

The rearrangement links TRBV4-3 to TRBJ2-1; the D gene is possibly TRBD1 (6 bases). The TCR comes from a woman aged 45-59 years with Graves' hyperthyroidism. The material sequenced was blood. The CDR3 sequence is CASSQDGGQYNEQFF. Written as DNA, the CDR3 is TGCGCCAGCAGCCAAGATGGAGGACAGTACAATGAGCAGTTCTTC.